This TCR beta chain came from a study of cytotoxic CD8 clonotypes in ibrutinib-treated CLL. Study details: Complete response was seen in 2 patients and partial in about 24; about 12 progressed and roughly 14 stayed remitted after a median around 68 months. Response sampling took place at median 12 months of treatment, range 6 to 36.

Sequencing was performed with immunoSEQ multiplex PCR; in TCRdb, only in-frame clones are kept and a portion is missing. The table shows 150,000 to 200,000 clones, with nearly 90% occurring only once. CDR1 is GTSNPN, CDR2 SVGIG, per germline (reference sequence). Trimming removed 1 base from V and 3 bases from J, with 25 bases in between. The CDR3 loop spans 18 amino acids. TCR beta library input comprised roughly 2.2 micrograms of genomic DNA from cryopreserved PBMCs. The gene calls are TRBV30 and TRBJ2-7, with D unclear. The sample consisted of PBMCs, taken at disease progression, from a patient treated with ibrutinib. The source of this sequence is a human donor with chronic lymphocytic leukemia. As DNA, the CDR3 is TGTGCCTGGAGTGGACGAGAAATGCTCCTACGAGCTGTCTACGAGCAGTACTTC. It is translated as CAWSGREMLLRAVYEQYF.